The entry below describes one T cell receptor (beta chain). The antigen it binds to is not known. Per-base quality was not reported, and no clone a single base away is much larger than it. Sequencing instrument: Illumina HiSeq 2500. Quantitative 5'-RACE with molecular barcodes was used to prepare TCR beta libraries. Per the authors' processing: A new computational method based on a probabilistic model of VDJ rearrangement was used to identify disease-linked TCR variants. TCRdb reanalyzed the raw reads on its own, using fastp at Q25 for trimming and MiXCR for clone calling, and kept in-frame beta chains. Under each unique CDR3 protein, matching rows form one entry showing the most common genes and DNA. V and J calls and clone size were set by TCRdb, not the authors. Across this sample there are 150,000 to 200,000 distinct CDR3 sequences, with around 16% seen only once. The ten biggest clones cover about 8.3% of the sample.

This sample was included in a study of CD8 T cells in ankylosing spondylitis (dated by TCRdb to 2016 to 2017). At the level of the whole study: The study set out to find disease-linked TCR variants by profiling T cell receptor beta repertoires in ankylosing spondylitis patients and healthy donors. The full study cohort was made up of about two dozen ankylosing spondylitis patients and more than 90 healthy donors. Peripheral blood samples were taken, and synovial fluid was additionally collected from ankylosing spondylitis patients.

The germline V gene gives CDR1 as SGHDT and CDR2 as YYEEEE. The CDR3, from cysteine to phenylalanine, totals 14 residues. The CDR3 DNA has 42 bases and is translated from base 1. Trimming removed 0 bases from V and 4 bases from J, leaving 7 bases between the germline ends. Points the paper makes about the study in general: Some of the motif variants had been reported before in the synovial fluid and blood of reactive arthritis patients, a finding that suggests common disease-initiation mechanisms. In peripheral blood, the disease-linked clones were found at relatively low frequencies and had a CD8+ phenotype. According to the report, matched synovial fluid samples from ankylosing spondylitis patients were significantly enriched for the disease-linked clones. A TCR beta motif of several highly homologous amino acid variants appeared characteristic of blood from ankylosing spondylitis patients.

This sequence uses TRBV5-6 and TRBJ2-2, with no confident D gene call. Sequences were obtained from blood, either unsorted or a sorted T cell fraction (not recorded which). This receptor was obtained from a male donor with ankylosing spondylitis or in good health (not recorded which). The encoded CDR3 is CASSLGVSTGELFF. Here is the DNA: TGTGCCAGCAGCTTGGGGGTTAGCACCGGGGAGCTGTTTTTT.